This T cell receptor beta chain was recorded in a study of Ad26.COV2.S vaccination and SARS-CoV-2 variants. In the case of this clone: The antigen is not known. This sample also contains other DNA sequences that code for the same CDR3.

The junction had 4 bases not matched to a gene; V was cut back by 4 bases and J by 5 bases. The length of the CDR3 is 14 residues. Looked up from germline, CDR1 is SGHRS and CDR2 is YFSETQ. General study points: Responses of T cells in total may have been underestimated by the TCR breadth and depth analyses. Greater spike-specific TCR breadth was seen in vaccine recipients than in placebo recipients. Vaccine and placebo groups showed comparable non-spike TCR breadth. Substantial breadth was reportedly displayed by spike-specific CD8+ and CD4+ T cell responses after vaccination.

The assay was immunoSEQ multiplex PCR, and TCRdb's table has in-frame clones only and misses some. There are 350,000 to 450,000 clones in the sample; around 90% occur only once, and 3.9% lies in the top ten. V is TRBV5-1 and J is TRBJ1-1; TRBD1 matches 11 bases. The specimen comprised peripheral blood, sampled after recovery from COVID-19. The sequence derives from a human donor who had recovered from COVID-19. Here the CDR3 DNA reads TGCGCCAGCAGCCCCGGGACAGGGGGTACTGAAGCTTTCTTT. Its translation is CASSPGTGGTEAFF. Drawing the rest from reference TRBV5-1 and TRBJ1-1, the complete variable domain is KAGVTQTPRYLIKTRGQQVTLSCSPISGHRSVSWYQQTPGQGLQFLFEYFSETQRNKGNFPGRFSGRQFSNSRSEMNVSTLELGDSALYLCASSPGTGGTEAFFGQGTRLTVV.